These T cell receptor beta chains were read from a single sample in a study of blood T cell repertoires in COVID-19. Sequencing was performed with immunoSEQ multiplex PCR; in TCRdb, only in-frame clones are kept and a portion is missing. Altogether approximately 260,000 clones are present, around 82% being singletons, with the ten largest covering more than 3%. Sample: PBMCs or T cells enriched from blood (not recorded which). The source of these receptors is a middle-aged man who had recovered from COVID-19. CDR3s include the opening cysteine and the closing phenylalanine or tryptophan. Each record gives: J gene, clone size, V gene, D gene, CDR3 protein, CDR3 DNA. A D gene is named only where the DNA matches it firmly. Not every row has a clone size; where given, it reads once, few, many or a size class.

TRBJ2-1	-	TRBV5-4	TRBD2	CASSLGTSDYNEQFF	TGTGCCAGCAGCTTGGGGACTAGCGACTACAATGAGCAGTTCTTC
TRBJ2-2	-	TRBV23-1	TRBD2	CASRGLAGGKNTGELFF	TGCGCCAGCAGGGGACTAGCGGGGGGGAAGAACACCGGGGAGCTGTTTTTT
TRBJ2-7	-	TRBV2	-	CASAWLPRVDEQYF	TGTGCCTCCGCGTGGCTACCGCGGGTCGACGAGCAGTACTTC
TRBJ2-7	-	TRBV19	TRBD2	CASTNTGGYEQYF	TGTGCCAGTACCAACACGGGGGGTTACGAGCAGTACTTC
TRBJ2-5	-	TRBV3-1/TRBV3-2	-	CASRDPRETQYF	TGTGCCAGCAGGGATCCCAGGGAGACCCAGTACTTC
TRBJ1-6	-	TRBV25-1	-	CASSTVLYSPLHF	TGTGCCAGCAGTACAGTCCTATATTCACCCCTCCACTTT
TRBJ2-1	-	TRBV15	-	CATSRDRYEQFF	TGTGCCACCAGCAGAGATCGGTATGAGCAGTTCTTC
TRBJ2-2	few	TRBV19	TRBD1	CASRMDRQGAGGELFF	TGTGCCAGTAGGATGGATAGACAGGGGGCTGGCGGGGAGCTGTTTTTT
TRBJ2-3	-	TRBV20-1	-	CSAEYTDTQYF	TGCAGTGCGGAGTACACAGATACGCAGTATTTT
TRBJ1-3	-	TRBV9	TRBD1	CASSVGQGVSIGNTIYF	TGTGCCAGCAGCGTAGGACAGGGGGTTTCAATTGGAAACACCATATATTTT
TRBJ2-6	-	TRBV4-2	-	CASSHQGSGANVLTF	TGTGCCAGCAGCCACCAGGGATCTGGGGCCAACGTCCTGACTTTC
TRBJ1-5	-	TRBV27	-	CASSLYQGNQPQHF	TGTGCCAGCAGTTTATATCAGGGGAATCAGCCCCAGCATTTT
TRBJ2-7	few	TRBV6-6	TRBD1	CASSYLRQGVRYEQYF	TGTGCCAGCAGTTACTTACGACAGGGGGTTAGGTACGAGCAGTACTTC
TRBJ2-3	-	TRBV24-1	TRBD2	CATSDGAGGTDTQYF	TGTGCCACCAGTGATGGAGCGGGAGGGACAGATACGCAGTATTTT
TRBJ1-2	-	TRBV5-6	TRBD1	CASNGQGEYGYTF	TGTGCCAGCAACGGACAGGGGGAGTATGGCTACACCTTC
TRBJ1-5	-	TRBV7-2	-	CASSLDPGAISRQPQHF	TGTGCCAGCAGCTTAGATCCCGGAGCTATCTCAAGGCAGCCCCAGCATTTT
TRBJ2-7	-	TRBV11-2	TRBD2	CASSPRLAGEYYEQYF	TGTGCCAGCAGCCCTAGACTAGCGGGAGAATACTACGAGCAGTACTTC
TRBJ2-3	-	TRBV6-1	TRBD2	CASSEWGTDSGDTQYF	TGTGCCAGCAGTGAGTGGGGGACCGATAGCGGGGATACGCAGTATTTT
TRBJ2-1	-	TRBV12-3/TRBV12-4	TRBD2	CASAGGRYNEQFF	TGTGCCAGCGCAGGCGGGAGATACAATGAGCAGTTCTTC